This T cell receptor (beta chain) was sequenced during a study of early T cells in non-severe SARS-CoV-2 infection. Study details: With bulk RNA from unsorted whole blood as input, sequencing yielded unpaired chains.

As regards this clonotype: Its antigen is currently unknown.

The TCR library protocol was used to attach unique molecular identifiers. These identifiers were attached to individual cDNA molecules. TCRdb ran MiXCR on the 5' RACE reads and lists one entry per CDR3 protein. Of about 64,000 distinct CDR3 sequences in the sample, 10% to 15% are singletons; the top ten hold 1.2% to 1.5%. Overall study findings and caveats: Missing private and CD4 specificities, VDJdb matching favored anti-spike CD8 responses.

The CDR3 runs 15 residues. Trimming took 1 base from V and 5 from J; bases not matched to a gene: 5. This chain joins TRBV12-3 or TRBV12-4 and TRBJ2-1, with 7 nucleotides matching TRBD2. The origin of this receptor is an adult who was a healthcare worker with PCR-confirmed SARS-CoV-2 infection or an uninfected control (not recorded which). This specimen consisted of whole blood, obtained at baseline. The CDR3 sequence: CASSLGTRENNEQFF. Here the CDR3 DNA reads TGTGCCAGCAGTTTAGGGACTAGAGAAAACAATGAGCAGTTCTTC.